This T cell receptor (beta chain) was captured by sequencing in a study of shared clonotypes between healthy human individuals. Turning to the study itself: The donor group consisted of a couple of women and three men, aged 18 to 49.

Each PCR replicate from the sorted subsets contained about 200 ng DNA, which is some 31,000 T cell genomes. Profiling relied on immunoSEQ multiplex PCR, and the TCRdb table lists in-frame clones only, not all of them. The sample consists of hundreds of thousands of clones, roughly 84% of them appearing once. This clone was observed a single time. Its antigen remains unidentified. Other DNA sequences of this sample code for an identical CDR3. Study-level findings and limits: It was observed that 5% to 6.5% of naive CD4 clonotypes were shared across several donors. Among the subsets, naive ones generally showed larger estimated richness than memory ones.

Germline CDR1 is MNHEY and CDR2 is SMNVEV (reference sequence). This CDR3 has 12 residues. Trimming removed 2 bases from V and 5 bases from J, with 7 bases in between. The specimen sequenced was memory CD8+ T cells sorted from blood. As to subset: CD45RO+ cells pooled with CCR7-negative TemRA cells. This sequence was found in a man between 18 and 29 years old in good health. The rearrangement uses TRBV27 and TRBJ2-7, with D perhaps TRBD2 (5 bases). The CDR3 loop reads CASSLIGDEQYF. CDR3 nucleotide sequence: TGTGCCAGCAGTTTAATCGGGGACGAGCAGTACTTC.